This record looks at one T cell receptor beta chain sequence and its context. Its recognized antigen is unknown. The record has no base qualities; no much larger clone is one base away. The data were taken from a study of OX40 agonist ivuxolimab in advanced cancers. Concerning the study at large: Ivuxolimab was an agonistic, fully human IgG2 monoclonal antibody directed against OX40 (CD134), a costimulatory receptor. The paper reports the monotherapy dose-escalation portion (N ≈ 50 patients) of the phase I ivuxolimab trial. The purpose of peripheral TCRbeta sequencing was to test whether ivuxolimab changed TCR sequence diversity and led to clonal T-cell expansion. A male proportion of roughly 80% and a mean age of about 60 years, ranging from roughly 23 to 90, were recorded for the dose-escalation cohort. Partial responses were achieved by three dose-escalation patients, of whom one had hepatocellular carcinoma and two had cutaneous melanoma. Prior anti-PD-1, anti-PD-L1 or anti-CTLA-4 therapy was permitted, and checkpoint inhibitors had been received by roughly two fifths of dose-escalation patients. Of the approximately 54 patients in dose escalation, about 20 had hepatocellular carcinoma, around 15 had melanoma, 9 had renal cell carcinoma and 9 had head and neck cancer. Intravenous ivuxolimab was administered to patients every 2 weeks at six dose levels: 0.01, 0.1, 0.3, 1.5, 3 and 10 mg/kg.

The germline V gene encodes CDR1 SNHLY and CDR2 FYNNEI. Its CDR3 holds 14 amino acids, cysteine through phenylalanine. The only DNA kept is the CDR3, 42 bases in frame from the first base. V and J are trimmed by 5 bases and 3 bases, and the gene matches miss 3 bases of the junction. Summary of the overall study and its limitations: Low levels of normalized T-cell clonal expansion were also shown by some nonresponding patients. In the 0.1-3.0 mg/kg groups, partial responders had among the lowest normalized peripheral clonal expansion, particularly in CD8+ T cells. The antigen specificity of the clonally expanded peripheral T cells was not determined. On average, CD8+ T cells showed more expanded clones than CD4+ T cells after ivuxolimab. Clonal expansion of both CD4+ and CD8+ blood T cells was observed from baseline to week 6 at doses 0.1 to 3.0 mg/kg.

The trial excluded patients who had a history of autoimmune disease or who were on systemic immunosuppression. In every dose cohort, peripheral blood was drawn for TCR sequencing at baseline, cycle 4 day 1, and cycle 7 day 1. Samples were obtained from an open-label, multicenter, first-in-human phase I dose-escalation trial of ivuxolimab. Adults with locally advanced or metastatic melanoma, renal cell, hepatocellular, or head and neck squamous cell carcinoma were enrolled in the trial. Before TCR sequencing, CD4+ T cells and CD8+ T cells were sorted from peripheral blood as separate populations. Genomic DNA was extracted from sorted cells for sequencing of the TCRbeta CDR3 region. The immunoSEQ Assay was used to sequence the TCRbeta CDR3 regions. TCRdb re-hosts the immuneACCESS table, in-frame sequences only. Its copies lack some clones; in the studies checked, an unresolved V gene accounts for under half of them, and the cause for the rest is not known. The sample yields fewer than 25,000 clones; 88% were counted once. Together, the top ten hold 9.5% to 10% of the sample.

Sequencing used CD4+ or CD8+ T cells sorted from blood, obtained in a trial of the OX40 agonist ivuxolimab. This sequence was found in an adult with an advanced solid tumor such as melanoma, head and neck, liver or kidney cancer. Rearrangement joined TRBV2 to TRBJ1-4, with TRBD1 identical over 7 junction bases. The DNA is TGTGCCAGCAGTATCAGGGGGGCTAATGAAAAACTGTTTTTT. It translates as CASSIRGANEKLFF.